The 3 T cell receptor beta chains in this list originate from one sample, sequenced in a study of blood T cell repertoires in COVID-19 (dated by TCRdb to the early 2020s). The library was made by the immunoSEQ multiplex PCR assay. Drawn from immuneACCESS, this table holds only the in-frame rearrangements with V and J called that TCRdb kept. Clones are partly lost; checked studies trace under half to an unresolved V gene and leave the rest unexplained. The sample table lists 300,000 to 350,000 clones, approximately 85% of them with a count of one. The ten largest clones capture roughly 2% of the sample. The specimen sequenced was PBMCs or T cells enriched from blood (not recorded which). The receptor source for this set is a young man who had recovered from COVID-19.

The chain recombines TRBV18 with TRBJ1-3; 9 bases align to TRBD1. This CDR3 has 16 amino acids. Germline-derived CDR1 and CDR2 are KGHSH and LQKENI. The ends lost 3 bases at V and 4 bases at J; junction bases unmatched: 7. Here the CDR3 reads CASSPIQGAGGNTIYF. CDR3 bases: TGTGCCAGCTCACCTATACAGGGGGCAGGAGGAAACACCATATATTTT.

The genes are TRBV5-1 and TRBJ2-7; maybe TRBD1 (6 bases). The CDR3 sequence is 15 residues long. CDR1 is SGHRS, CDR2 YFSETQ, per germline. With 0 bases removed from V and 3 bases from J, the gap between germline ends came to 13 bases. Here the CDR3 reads CASSLGTVDFYEQYF. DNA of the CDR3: TGCGCCAGCAGCTTGGGGACAGTGGATTTCTACGAGCAGTACTTC.

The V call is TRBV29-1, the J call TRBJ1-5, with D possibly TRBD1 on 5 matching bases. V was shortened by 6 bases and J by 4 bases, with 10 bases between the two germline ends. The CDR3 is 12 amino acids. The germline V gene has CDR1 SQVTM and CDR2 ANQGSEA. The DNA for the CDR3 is TGCAGCGTCGGGGGTTGGAATCAGCCCCAGCATTTT. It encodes CSVGGWNQPQHF.